This paragraph covers one T cell receptor (beta chain) sequence. This sample stems from a study of early T cells in non-severe SARS-CoV-2 infection. Germline trimming cut 3 bases from V and 7 bases from J; bases unmatched to any gene: 7. This CDR3 is 14 amino acids long. The germline V gene encodes CDR1 LGHNA and CDR2 YSLEER. Individual cDNA molecules carried attached unique molecular identifiers. TCRdb reprocessed the 5' RACE reads with MiXCR, giving one entry per CDR3 protein. The sample lists 68,000 or so distinct CDR3 sequences; 9% to 15% were seen once. The chain uses TRBV4-3 and TRBJ1-2, with 8 bases matching TRBD1. Specimen: whole blood. The receptor was derived from an adult who was a healthcare worker with PCR-confirmed SARS-CoV-2 infection or an uninfected control (not recorded which). CDR3 coding DNA: TGCGCCAGCAGCCACAGAACAGGGGGTGGTGGCTACACCTTC. It yields the protein CASSHRTGGGGYTF.